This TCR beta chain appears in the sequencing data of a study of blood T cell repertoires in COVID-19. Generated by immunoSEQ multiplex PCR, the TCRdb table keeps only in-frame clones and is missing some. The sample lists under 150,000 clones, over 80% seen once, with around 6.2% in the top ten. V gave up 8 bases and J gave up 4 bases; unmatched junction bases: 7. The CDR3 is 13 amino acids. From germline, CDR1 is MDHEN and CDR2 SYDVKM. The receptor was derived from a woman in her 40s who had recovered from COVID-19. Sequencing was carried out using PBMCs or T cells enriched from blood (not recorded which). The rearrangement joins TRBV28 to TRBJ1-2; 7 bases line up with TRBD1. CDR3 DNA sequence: TGTGCCAGCCTCGACAGGGCCACCTATGGCTACACCTTC. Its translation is CASLDRATYGYTF.